The clone carrying this T cell receptor beta chain was detected a few times. The sample originates from a study of metastatic and nonmetastatic thyroid tumors. Study overall: Repertoires from blood and tumor or nodule tissue of malignant and benign thyroid patients were compared.

Every patient was untreated before thyroid surgery. Germline V lookup: CDR1 MNHEY, CDR2 SVGEGT. CDR3 length: 13 residues. Deletions cut 7 bases from V and 4 bases from J, with 14 bases between. TCRdb re-processed the PCR reads through MiXCR. The top ten clones hold 9.5% to 15% of a sample with tens of thousands of clones, roughly a quarter of them seen once. Sequenced sample: tumor tissue. This TCR derives from a male donor with papillary thyroid cancer or a benign thyroid nodule (not recorded which). Some clones in this sample may be carry-over from other donors' samples. This chain joins TRBV6-2 or TRBV6-3 and TRBJ2-7; no reliable D call. CDR3 in DNA: TGTGCCAGCACTAGAAGATCAGGTTACGAGCAGTACTTC. Residues: CASTRRSGYEQYF.